A selection of T cell receptor beta chains follows, all from one sample in a study of vaccination and CD4 T cells after COVID-19. TCRdb analysed the PCR reads with MiXCR anew, one entry per CDR3 protein. The repertoire holds approximately 6,000 distinct CDR3 sequences, around 56% seen once, with around a fifth in the top ten. Antigens of these TCRs are unknown. The specimen sequenced was CD4+ T cells from blood, cultured in vitro. These receptors all come from a human donor who had recovered from COVID-19. Both conserved end residues are part of each CDR3. Each record gives: clone size, CDR3 length, V gene, J gene, D gene, CDR3 DNA, CDR3 protein. A D gene is named only where the DNA matches it firmly. Size tells how often a clone was seen (once, few, many) or the class of an expanded clone, and some rows leave it out.

clone_size: .
cdr3_length: 17
v_call: TRBV15
j_call: TRBJ1-6
d_call: TRBD1
cdr3_nt: TGTGCCACCAGCATAGGACAGGGGAGCTCCTATAATTCACCCCTCCACTTT
cdr3_aa: CATSIGQGSSYNSPLHF

clone_size: .
cdr3_length: 14
v_call: TRBV5-1
j_call: TRBJ1-1
d_call: .
cdr3_nt: TGCGCCAGCAGCTTGGGTAGGCGAGCGGAGGGAGCTTTCTTT
cdr3_aa: CASSLGRRAEGAFF

clone_size: .
cdr3_length: 15
v_call: TRBV20-1
j_call: TRBJ1-2
d_call: .
cdr3_nt: TGCAGTGCTAGAGGGGCGCCTGGGCCGGCGGGGGGCTACACCTTC
cdr3_aa: CSARGAPGPAGGYTF

clone_size: .
cdr3_length: 13
v_call: TRBV20-1
j_call: TRBJ2-2
d_call: TRBD2
cdr3_nt: TGCAGTGCCACTACAGCGGGAGTCGGGGAGCTGTTTTTT
cdr3_aa: CSATTAGVGELFF

clone_size: .
cdr3_length: 15
v_call: TRBV20-1
j_call: TRBJ1-6
d_call: TRBD1
cdr3_nt: TGCAGTGCTAGCCGGGACAGGGGGCCCTACTCACCCCTCCACTTT
cdr3_aa: CSASRDRGPYSPLHF

clone_size: .
cdr3_length: 15
v_call: TRBV6-2/TRBV6-3
j_call: TRBJ1-5
d_call: TRBD1
cdr3_nt: TGTGCCAGCAGCATGGGACAGTTGGGCAATCAGCCCCAGCATTTT
cdr3_aa: CASSMGQLGNQPQHF

clone_size: few
cdr3_length: 15
v_call: TRBV20-1
j_call: TRBJ2-3
d_call: TRBD2
cdr3_nt: TGCAGTGCCGGACTAGCGGGAGGGCCTACAGATACGCAGTATTTT
cdr3_aa: CSAGLAGGPTDTQYF

clone_size: .
cdr3_length: 17
v_call: TRBV20-1
j_call: TRBJ2-2
d_call: TRBD2
cdr3_nt: TGCAGTGCGCCACCTCCGGGACTAGCGGGAGGGACCGGGGAGCTGTTTTTT
cdr3_aa: CSAPPPGLAGGTGELFF

clone_size: .
cdr3_length: 12
v_call: TRBV20-1
j_call: TRBJ1-1
d_call: .
cdr3_nt: TGCAGTGCCACGGAGGGGCTCACTGAAGCTTTCTTT
cdr3_aa: CSATEGLTEAFF

clone_size: once
cdr3_length: 14
v_call: TRBV24-1
j_call: TRBJ2-7
d_call: .
cdr3_nt: TGTGCCACCAGTGATTTCCCAGCTTCCTACGAGCAGTACTTC
cdr3_aa: CATSDFPASYEQYF

clone_size: .
cdr3_length: 14
v_call: TRBV21-1
j_call: TRBJ1-2
d_call: .
cdr3_nt: TGTGCCAGCAGCCCCCGACAGAGACCCTATGGCTACACCTTC
cdr3_aa: CASSPRQRPYGYTF

clone_size: .
cdr3_length: 14
v_call: TRBV19
j_call: TRBJ1-4
d_call: TRBD1
cdr3_nt: TGTGCCAGTAGTATGGGACAGCAGAATGAAAAACTGTTTTTT
cdr3_aa: CASSMGQQNEKLFF

clone_size: few
cdr3_length: 20
v_call: TRBV15
j_call: TRBJ2-1
d_call: TRBD2
cdr3_nt: TGTGCCACCAGCAGACCCAATCGACCCGGGACTAGCGGGAGTTGGAATGAGCAGTTCTTC
cdr3_aa: CATSRPNRPGTSGSWNEQFF

clone_size: .
cdr3_length: 12
v_call: TRBV7-2
j_call: TRBJ1-2
d_call: .
cdr3_nt: TGTGCCAGCGCCCCCGGACGTCATGGCTACACCTTC
cdr3_aa: CASAPGRHGYTF

clone_size: .
cdr3_length: 15
v_call: TRBV12-3/TRBV12-4
j_call: TRBJ1-1
d_call: TRBD1
cdr3_nt: TGTGCCAGCAGCCCTACTCTACAGGGGAGAACTGAAGCTTTCTTT
cdr3_aa: CASSPTLQGRTEAFF

clone_size: .
cdr3_length: 15
v_call: TRBV7-9
j_call: TRBJ1-2
d_call: TRBD1
cdr3_nt: TGTGCCAGCAGCCCAGGGGGGACCCAAAACTATGGCTACACCTTC
cdr3_aa: CASSPGGTQNYGYTF

clone_size: .
cdr3_length: 15
v_call: TRBV28
j_call: TRBJ1-5
d_call: .
cdr3_nt: TGTGCCAGCAGGCCCAGGACAGCCAGGGATCAGCCCCAGCATTTT
cdr3_aa: CASRPRTARDQPQHF

clone_size: .
cdr3_length: 19
v_call: TRBV19
j_call: TRBJ2-1
d_call: TRBD1
cdr3_nt: TGTGCCAGTAGTAATAGAGGACAGGGGGCTATTAGGTCCTACAATGAGCAGTTCTTC
cdr3_aa: CASSNRGQGAIRSYNEQFF

clone_size: .
cdr3_length: 16
v_call: TRBV2
j_call: TRBJ2-7
d_call: .
cdr3_nt: TGTGCCAGCAGGGGCGGCTTCTCTGGGAGGTCCCACGAGCAGTACTTC
cdr3_aa: CASRGGFSGRSHEQYF

clone_size: .
cdr3_length: 14
v_call: TRBV28
j_call: TRBJ2-7
d_call: .
cdr3_nt: TGTGCCAGCAGTTTATCGTTAGGGGACTACGAGCAGTACTTC
cdr3_aa: CASSLSLGDYEQYF

clone_size: few
cdr3_length: 12
v_call: TRBV20-1
j_call: TRBJ1-5
d_call: .
cdr3_nt: TGCAGTGCCCGACAGTCCAATCAGCCCCAGCATTTT
cdr3_aa: CSARQSNQPQHF

clone_size: .
cdr3_length: 13
v_call: TRBV2
j_call: TRBJ1-3
d_call: .
cdr3_nt: TGTGCCAGCAGTGGGGACCCTGGAAACACCATATATTTT
cdr3_aa: CASSGDPGNTIYF

clone_size: once
cdr3_length: 16
v_call: TRBV27
j_call: TRBJ2-7
d_call: .
cdr3_nt: TGTGCCAGCAGTTCTGGACTGAAACTTAGCTCCTACGAGCAGTACTTC
cdr3_aa: CASSSGLKLSSYEQYF

clone_size: .
cdr3_length: 15
v_call: TRBV11-3
j_call: TRBJ2-2
d_call: .
cdr3_nt: TGTGCCAGCAGCTTAGACCGCCGAGGGCCCGGGGAGCTGTTTTTT
cdr3_aa: CASSLDRRGPGELFF

clone_size: .
cdr3_length: 16
v_call: TRBV24-1
j_call: TRBJ2-1
d_call: .
cdr3_nt: TGTGCCACCAGTGACCGGCCCGATGGGGCCTACAATGAGCAGTTCTTC
cdr3_aa: CATSDRPDGAYNEQFF

clone_size: .
cdr3_length: 14
v_call: TRBV30
j_call: TRBJ1-5
d_call: .
cdr3_nt: TGTGCCCTGGATATTTACGGGGGCAATCAGCCCCAGCATTTT
cdr3_aa: CALDIYGGNQPQHF

clone_size: few
cdr3_length: 15
v_call: TRBV7-6
j_call: TRBJ2-3
d_call: .
cdr3_nt: TGTGCCAGCAGCTTAATGTCGGGAACAGCAGATACGCAGTATTTT
cdr3_aa: CASSLMSGTADTQYF

clone_size: .
cdr3_length: 19
v_call: TRBV25-1
j_call: TRBJ1-2
d_call: TRBD1
cdr3_nt: TGTGCCAGCAGTGAGACACTTTTACAGGGGGCGTCGGGAGACTATGGCTACACCTTC
cdr3_aa: CASSETLLQGASGDYGYTF

clone_size: .
cdr3_length: 17
v_call: TRBV18
j_call: TRBJ1-5
d_call: .
cdr3_nt: TGTGCCAGCTCACCGGGGGGCAGCCCGAGGTCGACTCAGCCCCAGCATTTT
cdr3_aa: CASSPGGSPRSTQPQHF

clone_size: few
cdr3_length: 16
v_call: TRBV20-1
j_call: TRBJ1-6
d_call: TRBD1
cdr3_nt: TGCAGTGCTAGAGGGTCAGGGGGCTCCAAGAATTCACCCCTCCACTTT
cdr3_aa: CSARGSGGSKNSPLHF

clone_size: .
cdr3_length: 13
v_call: TRBV7-9
j_call: TRBJ2-7
d_call: .
cdr3_nt: TGTGCCGCAACCGGGATGAGCTCCTACGAGCAGTACTTC
cdr3_aa: CAATGMSSYEQYF

clone_size: .
cdr3_length: 13
v_call: TRBV30
j_call: TRBJ1-5
d_call: .
cdr3_nt: TGTGCCTGGGACCCTTCTCAGGGCCAGCCCCAGCATTTT
cdr3_aa: CAWDPSQGQPQHF

clone_size: few
cdr3_length: 16
v_call: TRBV15
j_call: TRBJ1-4
d_call: TRBD1
cdr3_nt: TGTGCCACCAGCAGAGGGGTTATACAGGGGCGGGAAAAACTGTTTTTT
cdr3_aa: CATSRGVIQGREKLFF

clone_size: .
cdr3_length: 18
v_call: TRBV7-8
j_call: TRBJ2-1
d_call: TRBD1
cdr3_nt: TGTGCCAGCAGCATCCCGGACAGGGGGAAGAGCTCCTACAATGGGCAGTTCTTC
cdr3_aa: CASSIPDRGKSSYNGQFF

clone_size: .
cdr3_length: 14
v_call: TRBV11-3
j_call: TRBJ2-5
d_call: TRBD2
cdr3_nt: TGTGCCAGCAGCTTACGGACTAGCGGGGAGACCCAGTACTTC
cdr3_aa: CASSLRTSGETQYF

clone_size: few
cdr3_length: 10
v_call: TRBV20-1
j_call: TRBJ2-7
d_call: .
cdr3_nt: TGCAGTGCTGTTAGCAGCAGGCAGTACTTC
cdr3_aa: CSAVSSRQYF

clone_size: few
cdr3_length: 15
v_call: TRBV19
j_call: TRBJ1-2
d_call: TRBD1
cdr3_nt: TGTGCCAGTAGTATAGATTGGACAGGGGGCCACGGCTACACCTTC
cdr3_aa: CASSIDWTGGHGYTF

clone_size: .
cdr3_length: 15
v_call: TRBV7-9
j_call: TRBJ2-7
d_call: .
cdr3_nt: TGTGCCAGCAGCTTTGCTCTGGGAAGGGCCTACGAGCAGTACTTC
cdr3_aa: CASSFALGRAYEQYF

clone_size: .
cdr3_length: 14
v_call: TRBV7-2
j_call: TRBJ2-5
d_call: .
cdr3_nt: TGTGCCAGCAGCTTATACGGTGACCAAGAGACCCAGTACTTC
cdr3_aa: CASSLYGDQETQYF

clone_size: .
cdr3_length: 18
v_call: TRBV7-9
j_call: TRBJ2-7
d_call: .
cdr3_nt: TGTGCCAGCAGCCGAGGGTTGAGGACAGATCTGTTTACCTACGAGCAGTACTTC
cdr3_aa: CASSRGLRTDLFTYEQYF

clone_size: .
cdr3_length: 15
v_call: TRBV11-2
j_call: TRBJ1-1
d_call: TRBD1
cdr3_nt: TGTGCCAGCAGCTTAGATCCGGGGACAGGGACTGAAGCTTTCTTT
cdr3_aa: CASSLDPGTGTEAFF

clone_size: medium-sized
cdr3_length: 14
v_call: TRBV7-9
j_call: TRBJ1-2
d_call: TRBD1
cdr3_nt: TGTGCCAGCAGCGTTACAGGGGGGGAGAGTGGCTACACCTTC
cdr3_aa: CASSVTGGESGYTF

clone_size: .
cdr3_length: 14
v_call: TRBV19
j_call: TRBJ1-1
d_call: .
cdr3_nt: TGTGCCAGTAGTAGGCGGCCAGGGGCGACTGAAGCTTTCTTT
cdr3_aa: CASSRRPGATEAFF

clone_size: few
cdr3_length: 16
v_call: TRBV6-2/TRBV6-3
j_call: TRBJ2-5
d_call: .
cdr3_nt: TGTGCCAGCAGTCCCCCTGCCGGGGTCTACCAAGAGACCCAGTACTTC
cdr3_aa: CASSPPAGVYQETQYF

clone_size: .
cdr3_length: 14
v_call: TRBV27
j_call: TRBJ2-6
d_call: .
cdr3_nt: TGTGCCAGCAGTTTAGGGGCTGGGGCCAACGTCCTGACTTTC
cdr3_aa: CASSLGAGANVLTF

clone_size: few
cdr3_length: 11
v_call: TRBV20-1
j_call: TRBJ1-5
d_call: .
cdr3_nt: TGCACCCGGGACGGGGATCAGCCCCAGCATTTT
cdr3_aa: CTRDGDQPQHF

clone_size: .
cdr3_length: 16
v_call: TRBV5-1
j_call: TRBJ2-3
d_call: .
cdr3_nt: TGCGCCAGCAGCTTGGAGTTAACGGGCGGCACAGATACGCAGTATTTT
cdr3_aa: CASSLELTGGTDTQYF